This entry lists 28 T cell receptor beta chains sequenced from one sample in a study of blood T cells in healthy people across ages. Primers used in a second PCR of roughly 7 to 12 cycles were a sample-barcoded 5' primer and a J-beta primer mix. TCRdb recomputed calls from the 5' RACE reads with MiXCR, one row per CDR3 protein. This sample has more than 650,000 distinct CDR3 sequences, with about a fifth found just once. The sample was blood. Source of these receptors: an older man in good health.

This sequence joins TRBV7-9 and TRBJ2-5; D is perhaps TRBD1 or TRBD2 (5 bases each). Trimming stripped 3 bases from V and 5 bases from J, with 19 bases between. The germline V gene encodes CDR1 SEHNR and CDR2 FQNEAQ (reference sequence). This CDR3 has 16 amino acids. The CDR3 region is CASSLLSLGTPETQYF. In nucleotides, the CDR3 is TGTGCCAGCAGCTTGCTATCGTTGGGGACGCCCGAGACCCAGTACTTC.

The chain recombines TRBV28 with TRBJ2-5; tentative D call: TRBD2 (5 bases). The V end was cut by 7 bases, the J end by 3 bases, with 6 bases between. CDR3 length equals 11 residues. The germline V gene has CDR1 MDHEN and CDR2 SYDVKM. The CDR3 is CASNGKETQYF. CDR3 nucleotides: TGTGCCAGCAACGGGAAAGAGACCCAGTACTTC.

A remark on this clonotype: The CDR3 ends on some other residue instead of the conserved phenylalanine or tryptophan, so this is likely a read error. This chain uses TRBV5-1 with TRBJ2-5, with a possible D match to TRBD2 (6 bases). CDR1 is SGHRS and CDR2 is YFSETQ in the germline V gene. The CDR3 is 14 residues long. V was shortened by 0 bases and J by 11 bases, with 17 bases between the two germline ends. The CDR3 nucleotides read TGCGCCAGCAGCTTGGGTCTTTGGGGGGATGAGCAGTACGTC. It yields the protein CASSLGLWGDEQYV.

The rearrangement uses TRBV13 and TRBJ2-3; TRBD1 aligns across 10 bases. The length of the CDR3 is 17 residues. V was clipped by 4 bases and J by 3 bases; unmatched bases: 10. CDR1 is PRHDT, CDR2 FYEKMQ, per germline (reference sequence). CDR3 nucleotide sequence: TGTGCCAGCAGCTCGAAAGCCGGGACAGGGGAAACAGATACGCAGTATTTT. This encodes CASSSKAGTGETDTQYF.

This clonotype has a count of ten or more. The chain has TRBV12-5 and TRBJ2-1, with TRBD1 matching 12 bases. In germline, CDR1 is LGHNT, CDR2 FRNRAP. This CDR3 region has 16 residues. Trimming cost V 0 bases and J 10 bases; bases outside gene matches: 7. CDR3 in amino acids: CASGLVWDRGLREQFF. The CDR3, as DNA: TGTGCTAGTGGTTTGGTCTGGGACAGGGGGCTACGCGAGCAGTTCTTC.

This clonotype has only a few counts. V is TRBV30 and J is TRBJ1-2, with 8 bases that match TRBD1. This CDR3 spans 13 amino acids. The germline V gene encodes CDR1 GTSNPN and CDR2 SVGIG (reference sequence). Unmatched junction bases numbered 6, after V lost 5 bases and J lost 4 bases. CDR3 DNA sequence: TGTGCCTGGGACAGGGGCCCCTTCTATGGCTACACCTTC. Its protein product is CAWDRGPFYGYTF.

This clonotype was counted only a few times. The V and J genes are TRBV7-9 and TRBJ2-3; D possibly corresponds to TRBD2 (6 bases). CDR1 is SEHNR and CDR2 is FQNEAQ in the germline V gene (reference sequence). Trimming took off 0 bases at V and 2 bases at J, with 12 bases between the two ends. CDR3 length: 16 amino acids. For the CDR3, the DNA is TGTGCCAGCAGCTTAGCCGGGGGAACCCTCACAGATACGCAGTATTTT. Protein sequence: CASSLAGGTLTDTQYF.

This clonotype was counted ten times or more. The chain joins TRBV5-5 to TRBJ2-5; 14 bases line up with TRBD2. Matching the DNA end better, TRBJ2-7 makes the J call doubtful. There are 15 residues in the CDR3. Germline CDR1 is SGHKS and CDR2 is YYEKEE (reference sequence). CDR3 sequence reads: CASSWGLAGESEQYV. The CDR3 region has the DNA TGTGCCAGCAGCTGGGGACTAGCGGGAGAAAGCGAGCAGTACGTC.

Only a few counts were recorded for this clonotype. The gene calls are TRBV6-6 and TRBJ2-7; TRBD1 aligns across 11 bases. With 2 bases clipped from V and 6 bases from J, the junction kept 3 bases outside the gene matches. Per germline, CDR1 MNHNY and CDR2 SVGAGI (reference sequence). The CDR3 totals 14 residues. Here the CDR3 DNA reads TGTGCCAGCAGTTACCCGGGGACAGGGGGCGAGCAGTACGTC. As protein: CASSYPGTGGEQYV.

This clonotype was picked up a small number of times. This rearrangement joins TRBV25-1 to TRBJ1-4, with D maybe TRBD1 (6 bases). V was trimmed by 3 bases and J by 7 bases, leaving 15 bases between them. CDR3 size: 15 residues. Germline loops: CDR1 MGHDK, CDR2 SYGVNS. The CDR3 coding sequence is TGTGCCAGCAGTGATCTTGGGGGGCTGATTGAAAAACTGTTTTTT. Translated, it gives CASSDLGGLIEKLFF.

The gene calls are TRBV12-3 or TRBV12-4 and TRBJ2-1, with D perhaps TRBD1 or TRBD2 (5 bases each). The closer fit of TRBJ2-5 to the DNA end suggests the J call may be wrong. The CDR3 consists of 14 residues. The CDR3 DNA follows: TGTGCCAGCAGTTTATGGGACGACGCGGAGACCCAGTACTTC. This encodes CASSLWDDAETQYF.

The rearrangement uses TRBV9 and TRBJ2-5; TRBD2 matches 10 bases. J lost 4 bases, V lost 1 base, and 7 bases had no gene match. The germline V gene has CDR1 SGDLS and CDR2 YYNGEE. The CDR3 loop spans 16 amino acids. CDR3 bases: TGTGCCAGCAGCGTAACAAGCGGGAGGGCCCTAGAGACCCAGTACTTC. Its protein is CASSVTSGRALETQYF.

The chain links TRBV29-1 to TRBJ2-3; no reliable D call. CDR1 SQVTM and CDR2 ANQGSEA come from the germline V gene. Trimming removed 7 bases from V and 1 base from J, with 9 bases in between. The CDR3 loop spans 12 amino acids. CDR3 region: CSAVEGTDTQYF. CDR3 nucleotides: TGCAGCGCCGTAGAGGGCACAGATACGCAGTATTTT.

This clonotype has only one observation. This chain uses TRBV20-1 with TRBJ2-5, with D perhaps matching TRBD2 (6 bases). CDR3 size: 13 residues. Germline-derived CDR1 and CDR2 are DFQATT and SNEGSKA (reference sequence). V was pared by 3 bases and J by 2 bases, with 10 bases between. The CDR3 coding sequence is TGCAGTGCTAGCCCCGGGGGTCAAGAGACCCAGTACTTC. Amino acids: CSASPGGQETQYF.

This clonotype was counted only a few times. The chain recombines TRBV19 with TRBJ2-3; 11 positions agree with TRBD2. Trimming removed 4 bases from V and 2 bases from J; junction bases left unmatched: 5. The length of the CDR3 is 16 residues. Germline CDR1 LNHDA, CDR2 SQIVND (reference sequence). Here the CDR3 DNA reads TGTGCCAGTAGTACGCAACTAGCGGGGGTCACAGATACGCAGTATTTT. Translated: CASSTQLAGVTDTQYF.

The V call is TRBV5-1, the J call TRBJ2-5, with D unresolved. Germline lookup yields CDR1 SGHRS and CDR2 YFSETQ. The CDR3 has 15 amino acids. The V gene lost 0 bases and the J gene lost 1 base, with 10 bases spanning the gap. The CDR3 sequence: CASSLEGHTQETQYF. CDR3 coding DNA: TGCGCCAGCAGCTTGGAGGGCCACACCCAAGAGACCCAGTACTTC.

This clonotype appeared a few times. The chain couples TRBV28 to TRBJ1-1; unclear D gene. The CDR3 spans 11 residues. The V gene lost 10 bases and the J gene lost 10 bases, with 16 bases spanning the gap. The germline gives CDR1 MDHEN, CDR2 SYDVKM. The CDR3 spells CAISPAERAFF. The CDR3, as DNA: TGTGCCATCTCGCCTGCAGAGAGAGCTTTCTTT. Full variable domain (outside the CDR3, taken from reference TRBV28 and TRBJ1-1): DVKVTQSSRYLVKRTGEKVFLECVQDMDHENMFWYRQDPGLGLRLIYFSYDVKMKEKGDIPEGYSVSREKKERFSLILESASTNQTSMYLCAISPAERAFFGQGTRLTVV.

This clonotype appeared a few times. This chain's CDR3 is CASSVGVAGGAQYF. In DNA form, the CDR3 reads TGTGCCAGCAGCGTAGGCGTAGCGGGGGGTGCTCAGTACTTC. The chain links TRBV9 to TRBJ2-4; 10 nucleotides agree with TRBD2. This CDR3 has 14 amino acids. CDR1 and CDR2 (germline): SGDLS, YYNGEE. V lost 0 bases, J lost 12 bases, and 6 bases stayed unmatched.

V and J are TRBV7-9 and TRBJ1-4; D not certain. The V gene lost 5 bases and the J gene lost 3 bases, with 10 bases spanning the gap. Germline CDR1 reads SEHNR; CDR2 reads FQNEAQ (reference sequence). The CDR3 is made up of 14 amino acids. The CDR3 nucleotides read TGTGCCAGCAGCCCCCCGTTTTCTAATGAAAAACTGTTTTTT. Its protein is CASSPPFSNEKLFF. The entire variable domain, with the rest obtained from reference TRBV7-9 and TRBJ1-4, is as follows: DTGVSQNPRHKITKRGQNVTFRCDPISEHNRLYWYRQTLGQGPEFLTYFQNEAQLEKSRLLSDRFSAERPKGSFSTLEIQRTEQGDSAMYLCASSPPFSNEKLFFGSGTQLSVL.

The V gene is TRBV29-1, the J gene TRBJ2-1; D might be TRBD1 or TRBD2, each matching 5 bases. The CDR3 covers 11 residues. From germline, CDR1 is SQVTM and CDR2 ANQGSEA. The V gene lost 7 bases and the J gene lost 15 bases, with 19 bases spanning the gap. The CDR3 DNA is TGCAGCGCCGGCACCCTGGGGGTTATGTTCTTC. This codes for CSAGTLGVMFF.

A few counts support this clonotype. An end of the junction does not agree with germline; a read error may underlie this. This chain connects TRBV29-1 to TRBJ1-5; 9 positions agree with TRBD1. Germline CDR1 and CDR2: SQVTM and ANQGSEA. The CDR3 is made up of 14 amino acids. CDR3 coding DNA: TGCAGCGTCGGGACAGGGAATAGCAATCGGCCCCAGCATTTT. The encoded protein is CSVGTGNSNRPQHF.

This clonotype was seen ten or more times. The chain couples TRBV29-1 to TRBJ2-5; D is unclear. The DNA end favors TRBJ2-1, so the J call may be wrong. The germline V gene has CDR1 SQVTM and CDR2 ANQGSEA. CDR3 length: 12 amino acids. Written as DNA, the CDR3 is TGCAGCGTTGGCGACCCGAACGATGAGCAGTTCTTC. Its translation: CSVGDPNDEQFF.

The chain joins TRBV11-2 to TRBJ1-1; D is perhaps TRBD1 (6 bases). CDR3 length: 11 residues. Per germline, CDR1 SGHAT and CDR2 FQNNGV. The ends were cut back, 5 bases at V and 12 bases at J, with 13 bases in the middle. CDR3 bases: TGTGCCAGCAGCCTAGGGGGGGAAACTTTCTTT. Translating gives CASSLGGETFF.

V usage is TRBV6-6 and J usage is TRBJ2-1, with 8 bases fitting TRBD2. The CDR3 runs 16 residues. The V gene end was trimmed by 6 bases and the J gene end by 4 bases; junction bases not matched to a gene: 11. The V gene's germline CDR1 is MNHNY and CDR2 SVGAGI (reference sequence). The CDR3 spells CASRTRDSGIYNEQFF. For the CDR3, the DNA is TGTGCCAGCAGAACGCGTGATAGCGGGATATACAATGAGCAGTTCTTC.

The V gene is TRBV12-3 or TRBV12-4, the J gene TRBJ2-1; TRBD2 aligns across 7 bases. J was trimmed by 7 bases and V by 7 bases; bases with no gene match: 25. The CDR3 consists of 19 residues. This chain's CDR3 is CASIDTGGFYPKRLNEQFF. The DNA for the CDR3 is TGTGCCAGCATCGATACCGGGGGGTTCTACCCAAAGCGCCTGAATGAGCAGTTCTTC.

The chain recombines TRBV5-1 with TRBJ2-2; 8 bases match TRBD2. Germline CDR1 SGHRS, CDR2 YFSETQ. V was clipped by 0 bases and J by 5 bases; unmatched bases: 3. This CDR3 region has 15 residues. Here the CDR3 DNA reads TGCGCCAGCAGCTTGGTACTAGCGGTAACCGGGGAGCTGTTTTTT. As protein: CASSLVLAVTGELFF. The variable domain in full, completed from reference TRBV5-1 and TRBJ2-2, reads KAGVTQTPRYLIKTRGQQVTLSCSPISGHRSVSWYQQTPGQGLQFLFEYFSETQRNKGNFPGRFSGRQFSNSRSEMNVSTLELGDSALYLCASSLVLAVTGELFFGEGSRLTVL.

The genes are TRBV30 and TRBJ2-3; D unclear. The CDR3 spans 14 residues. Deletions cut 4 bases from V and 6 bases from J, with 17 bases between. Per the germline V gene, CDR1 is GTSNPN and CDR2 is SVGIG (reference sequence). This CDR3 reads CAWNAGLIMDTQYF. In DNA form, the CDR3 reads TGTGCCTGGAATGCCGGGTTGATCATGGATACGCAGTATTTT.

This clonotype has more than one count but fewer than ten. V is TRBV28 and J is TRBJ2-5, with D hard to call. The DNA end favors TRBJ2-7, so the J call may be wrong. The CDR3 is 11 amino acids. Germline values: CDR1 MDHEN, CDR2 SYDVKM. The DNA of the CDR3 is TGTGCCAGCAGGGGCTACTACGAGCAGTACTTC. Translation gives CASRGYYEQYF.